A selection of T cell receptor beta chains follows, all from one sample in a study of vaccination and CD4 T cells after COVID-19. The antigens these receptors bind are not known. TCRdb itself ran the PCR reads through MiXCR, one entry per CDR3 protein. The profile shows some 21,000 distinct CDR3 sequences, roughly 50% of them singletons. This material consisted of CD4+ T cells from blood, cultured in vitro, taken about 7 months after SARS-CoV-2 vaccination. The source is a human donor who had recovered from COVID-19. Both conserved end residues are part of each CDR3. D genes are given only for firm matches. Size tells how often a clone was seen (once, few, many) or the class of an expanded clone, and some rows leave it out.

D: TRBD2
V: TRBV7-9
J: TRBJ2-1
size: few
CDR3: CASSPSGRAIDEQFF
DNA: TGTGCCAGCAGTCCTAGCGGGAGGGCCATCGATGAGCAGTTCTTC

D: NA
V: TRBV21-1
J: TRBJ1-5
size: few
CDR3: CASSNGGALTQPQHF
DNA: TGTGCCAGCAGCAATGGAGGGGCCTTAACCCAGCCCCAGCATTTT

D: TRBD2
V: TRBV5-1
J: TRBJ2-5
size: few
CDR3: CASSRAGTSLSLQETQYF
DNA: TGCGCCAGCAGCCGGGCCGGGACTAGCCTCAGTCTGCAAGAGACCCAGTACTTC

D: NA
V: TRBV20-1
J: TRBJ1-3
size: NA
CDR3: CSARDRLGGGGNTIYF
DNA: TGCAGTGCTAGAGATCGATTAGGGGGTGGTGGAAACACCATATATTTT

D: TRBD1
V: TRBV7-2
J: TRBJ2-7
size: NA
CDR3: CASSLRGINYEQYF
DNA: TGTGCCAGCAGCCTCAGGGGGATTAACTACGAGCAGTACTTC

D: TRBD1
V: TRBV15
J: TRBJ2-5
size: few
CDR3: CATSRWGTGTGGRETQYF
DNA: TGTGCCACCAGCAGATGGGGAACCGGGACAGGGGGGAGAGAGACCCAGTACTTC

D: NA
V: TRBV6-2/TRBV6-3
J: TRBJ2-5
size: NA
CDR3: CASSYIAGIQTQYF
DNA: TGTGCCAGCAGTTACATTGCGGGGATACAGACCCAGTACTTC

D: TRBD2
V: TRBV27
J: TRBJ2-3
size: few
CDR3: CASSLYLGGGTDTQYF
DNA: TGTGCCAGCAGTTTATACCTCGGCGGGGGTACAGATACGCAGTATTTT

D: NA
V: TRBV4-1
J: TRBJ2-3
size: NA
CDR3: CASSQVFWGPSTDTQYF
DNA: TGCGCCAGCAGCCAAGTCTTCTGGGGGCCAAGCACAGATACGCAGTATTTT

D: NA
V: TRBV7-9
J: TRBJ2-3
size: once
CDR3: CANSLTTDTQYF
DNA: TGTGCCAACAGCCTTACTACCGATACGCAGTATTTT

D: TRBD2
V: TRBV20-1
J: TRBJ2-5
size: NA
CDR3: CSAPLSGRGETQYF
DNA: TGCAGTGCTCCCCTTAGCGGGAGAGGGGAGACCCAGTACTTC

D: TRBD1
V: TRBV6-1
J: TRBJ2-7
size: NA
CDR3: CASSRDREDEQYF
DNA: TGTGCCAGCAGCCGGGACAGGGAGGACGAGCAGTACTTC

D: NA
V: TRBV27
J: TRBJ1-2
size: NA
CDR3: CASSKSLGRLNYGYTF
DNA: TGTGCCAGCAGCAAGTCCCTTGGAAGGCTTAACTATGGCTACACCTTC

D: TRBD1
V: TRBV5-4
J: TRBJ1-2
size: few
CDR3: CASSVGGQGYGYTF
DNA: TGTGCCAGCAGCGTGGGGGGACAGGGGTATGGCTACACCTTC

D: NA
V: TRBV7-2
J: TRBJ1-2
size: NA
CDR3: CASSLGYYGYTF
DNA: TGTGCCAGCAGCTTGGGGTACTATGGCTACACCTTC

D: NA
V: TRBV7-9
J: TRBJ1-1
size: medium-sized
CDR3: CASRAGQANTEAFF
DNA: TGTGCCAGCAGAGCAGGACAAGCGAACACTGAAGCTTTCTTT

D: TRBD2
V: TRBV20-1
J: TRBJ2-7
size: few
CDR3: CSAQNPSGSRYEQYF
DNA: TGCAGTGCTCAGAATCCTAGCGGGAGTAGGTACGAGCAGTACTTC

D: TRBD1
V: TRBV7-2
J: TRBJ2-7
size: NA
CDR3: CASSFLGGTGAYEQYF
DNA: TGTGCCAGCAGCTTTCTTGGCGGGACAGGGGCCTACGAGCAGTACTTC